This is a list of T cell receptor beta chains from one sample in a study of OX40 agonist ivuxolimab in advanced cancers. Clones were read by immunoSEQ multiplex PCR, and TCRdb kept only the in-frame ones, dropping some. The sample shows over 80,000 clones, just over 90% of them seen only once. Here the sequenced sample was CD4+ or CD8+ T cells sorted from blood, taken in a trial of the OX40 agonist ivuxolimab. All receptors derive from an adult with an advanced solid tumor such as melanoma, head and neck, liver or kidney cancer. Each CDR3 is given with its conserved first and last residue. A D gene is named only where the DNA matches it firmly. A row's size may be missing; if present it is once, few, many or a size class.

j_gene,v_gene,d_gene,abundance,CDR3aa
TRBJ1-4,TRBV6-6,NA,few,CASRLRTENEKLFF
TRBJ1-1,TRBV6-5,TRBD1,NA,CASRGTGNTEAFF
TRBJ2-5,TRBV4-1,TRBD2,NA,CASSQELTGLAGGGTQYF
TRBJ2-5,TRBV7-7,TRBD2,NA,CASSLVSSGAPRLETQYF
TRBJ2-3,TRBV18,TRBD1,NA,CASSPGTASTDTQYF
TRBJ2-7,TRBV19,NA,NA,CASSIGQRRSSYEQYF
TRBJ2-3,TRBV13,NA,few,CASSSDRAPNPGTQYF
TRBJ2-5,TRBV11-3,NA,NA,CASSFSETQYF
TRBJ1-3,TRBV5-1,NA,NA,CASTPEGNSGNTIYF
TRBJ1-1,TRBV29-1,NA,once,CSVERTYSNPNTEAFF
TRBJ1-1,TRBV2,NA,NA,CASRSGPGWKDTEAFF
TRBJ2-7,TRBV12-5,TRBD2,NA,CASGLVLAGLAGYEQYF
TRBJ2-1,TRBV6-6,TRBD1,once,CASSTPGTGYNEQFF
TRBJ2-1,TRBV14,NA,once,CASSQRTPEQFF
TRBJ2-7,TRBV2,TRBD1,NA,CASSGEGQSYEQYF
TRBJ2-7,TRBV11-2,NA,once,CARPPRSSYEQYF
TRBJ2-4,TRBV5-6,TRBD1,once,CASSPGQGGAQYF
TRBJ1-1,TRBV7-8,TRBD1,NA,CASSSDRAGEAFF
TRBJ2-7,TRBV6-5,TRBD2,NA,CASSYEVAGVEQYF
TRBJ1-5,TRBV9,NA,NA,CASDQPQHF
TRBJ2-1,TRBV4-2,TRBD2,NA,CASSQATLASAGNEQFF
TRBJ1-2,TRBV6-1,NA,NA,CASSGGSTTGYTF
TRBJ1-2,TRBV6-5,NA,NA,CASARDSHEGYTF
TRBJ2-3,TRBV4-2,NA,NA,CASKGGALGLDTQYF
TRBJ2-1,TRBV19,TRBD1,NA,CASSTRRGQGVYNEQFF
TRBJ2-5,TRBV4-2,TRBD2,once,CASSQKLGGVEETQYF
TRBJ2-2,TRBV5-1,TRBD1,NA,CASSPGQGITGELFF
TRBJ2-3,TRBV10-3,NA,NA,CAISVGPPDTQYF
TRBJ2-3,TRBV11-2,TRBD1,NA,CASSKSGQGITDTQYF
TRBJ2-1,TRBV6-5,TRBD2,NA,CASSPETSGRGQFF
TRBJ1-3,TRBV9,NA,NA,CASSVDQAGNTIYF
TRBJ2-7,TRBV7-2,TRBD2,NA,CASSLGGLAGAYEQYF
TRBJ1-6,TRBV6-1,NA,NA,CASSLGVDSPLHF
TRBJ2-5,TRBV6-6,NA,NA,CASQLTIDVGLEYF
TRBJ2-1,TRBV2,TRBD2,NA,CASRGDYNEQFF
TRBJ2-7,TRBV6-5,NA,NA,CASSYSRGSSYEQYF
TRBJ1-2,TRBV6-6,TRBD1,NA,CASSYSYLDRGYTF
TRBJ2-1,TRBV7-8,NA,NA,CASSLVGGSYNEQFF
TRBJ2-1,TRBV18,TRBD1,NA,CASSPRERTGVYNEQFF
TRBJ2-7,TRBV20-1,NA,NA,CSARVYEQYF
TRBJ1-5,TRBV28,NA,NA,CASSFNAGYYNQPQHF
TRBJ1-1,TRBV4-3,TRBD1,NA,CASSQDGSYRTGRQAFF
TRBJ2-2,TRBV6-6,TRBD1,NA,CASSYQGAISTGELFF
TRBJ1-5,TRBV19,NA,NA,CASSSTENQPQHF
TRBJ2-3,TRBV18,NA,NA,CASSSGRGGSTDTQYF
TRBJ2-2,TRBV27,NA,NA,CASRRQGGSTGELFF
TRBJ1-2,TRBV11-3,TRBD1,NA,CASSLVGTGARDYGYTF
TRBJ2-1,TRBV7-6,TRBD2,once,CASSGRPGREEQFF
NA,TRBV5-1,NA,NA,CASSSRLLQGNPYEQYF
TRBJ2-5,TRBV30,TRBD2,NA,CAWSKSYSGGAETQYF
TRBJ1-1,TRBV15,TRBD1,NA,CATSRDQGGWTEAFF
TRBJ1-1,TRBV27,NA,once,CASSLNLGADTEAFF